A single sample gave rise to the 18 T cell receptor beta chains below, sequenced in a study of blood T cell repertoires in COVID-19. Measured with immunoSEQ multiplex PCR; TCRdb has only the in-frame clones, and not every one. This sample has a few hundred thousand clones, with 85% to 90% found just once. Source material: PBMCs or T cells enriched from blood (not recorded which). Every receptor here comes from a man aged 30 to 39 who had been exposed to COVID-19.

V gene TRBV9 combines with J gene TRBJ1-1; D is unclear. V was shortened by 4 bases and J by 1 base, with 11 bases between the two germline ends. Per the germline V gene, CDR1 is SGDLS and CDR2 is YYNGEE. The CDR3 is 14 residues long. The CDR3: CASSPGLENTEAFF. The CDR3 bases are TGTGCCAGCAGCCCTGGACTGGAGAACACTGAAGCTTTCTTT.

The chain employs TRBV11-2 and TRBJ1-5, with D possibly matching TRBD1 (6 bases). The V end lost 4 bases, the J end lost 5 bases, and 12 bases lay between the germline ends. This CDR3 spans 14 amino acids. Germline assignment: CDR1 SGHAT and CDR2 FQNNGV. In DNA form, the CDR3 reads TGTGCCAGCAGCTCCGGACAGAGGGATCAGCCCCAGCATTTT. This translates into CASSSGQRDQPQHF. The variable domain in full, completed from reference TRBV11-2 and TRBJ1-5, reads EAGVAQSPRYKIIEKRQSVAFWCNPISGHATLYWYQQILGQGPKLLIQFQNNGVVDDSQLPKDRFSAERLKGVDSTLKIQPAKLEDSAVYLCASSSGQRDQPQHFGDGTRLSIL.

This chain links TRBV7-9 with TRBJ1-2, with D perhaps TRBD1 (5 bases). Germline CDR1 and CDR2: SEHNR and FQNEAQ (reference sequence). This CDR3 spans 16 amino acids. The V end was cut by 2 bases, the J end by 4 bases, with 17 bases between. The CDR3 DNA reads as TGTGCCAGCAGCTTACCTACGGGGGAGGTCCTCTATGGCTACACCTTC. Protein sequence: CASSLPTGEVLYGYTF.

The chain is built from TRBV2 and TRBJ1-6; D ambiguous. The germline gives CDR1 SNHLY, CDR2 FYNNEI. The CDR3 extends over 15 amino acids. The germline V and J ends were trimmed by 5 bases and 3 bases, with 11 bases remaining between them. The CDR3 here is CASSQQNFYNSPLHF. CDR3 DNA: TGTGCCAGCAGTCAACAGAACTTCTATAATTCACCCCTCCACTTT. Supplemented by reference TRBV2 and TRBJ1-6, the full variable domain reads EPEVTQTPSHQVTQMGQEVILRCVPISNHLYFYWYRQILGQKVEFLVSFYNNEISEKSEIFDDQFSVERPDGSNFTLKIRSTKLEDSAMYFCASSQQNFYNSPLHFGNGTRLTVT.

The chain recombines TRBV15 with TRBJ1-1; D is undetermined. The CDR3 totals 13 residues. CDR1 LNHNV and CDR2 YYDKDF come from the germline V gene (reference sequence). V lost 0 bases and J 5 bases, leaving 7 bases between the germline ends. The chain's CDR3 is CATSREGRTEAFF. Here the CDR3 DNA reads TGTGCCACCAGCAGAGAGGGGAGGACTGAAGCTTTCTTT.

The CDR3 DNA is TGTGCCAGAAGCTCCCCGGACAGGGCTCCCCACTATGGCTACACCTTC. Amino acid sequence: CARSSPDRAPHYGYTF. V usage is TRBV5-3 and J usage is TRBJ1-2; 8 bases agree with TRBD1. TRBV5-3 is an open reading frame, and its role is uncertain. V shed 3 bases and J 3 bases; nucleotides not matched to a gene: 10. The CDR3 is 16 amino acids.

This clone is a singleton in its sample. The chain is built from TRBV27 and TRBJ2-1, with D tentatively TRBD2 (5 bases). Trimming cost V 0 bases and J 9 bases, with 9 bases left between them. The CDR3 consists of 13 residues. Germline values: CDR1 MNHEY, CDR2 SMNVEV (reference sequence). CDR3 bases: TGTGCCAGCAGTTTATCGGAGGCGCGTGAGCAGTTCTTC. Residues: CASSLSEAREQFF.

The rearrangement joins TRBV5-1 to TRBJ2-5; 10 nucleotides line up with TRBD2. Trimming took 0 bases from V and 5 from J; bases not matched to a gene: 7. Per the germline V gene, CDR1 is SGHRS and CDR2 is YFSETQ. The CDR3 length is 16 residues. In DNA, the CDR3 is TGCGCCAGCAGCTTGGCCATAGCGGGGGGTGGCGAGACCCAGTACTTC. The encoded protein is CASSLAIAGGGETQYF.

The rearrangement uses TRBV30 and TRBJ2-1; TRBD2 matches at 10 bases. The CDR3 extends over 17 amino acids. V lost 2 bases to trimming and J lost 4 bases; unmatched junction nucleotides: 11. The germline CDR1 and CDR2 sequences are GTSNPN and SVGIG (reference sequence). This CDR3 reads CAWSRVAGGHRYNEQFF. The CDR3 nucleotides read TGTGCCTGGAGTAGGGTAGCGGGGGGCCACCGTTACAATGAGCAGTTCTTC.

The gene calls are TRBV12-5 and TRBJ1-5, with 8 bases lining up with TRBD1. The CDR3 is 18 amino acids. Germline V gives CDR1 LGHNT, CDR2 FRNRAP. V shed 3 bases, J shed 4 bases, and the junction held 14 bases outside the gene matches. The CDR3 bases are TGTGCTAGTGGTTTACTTACCGGAGGGACAGGTGATAATCAGCCCCAGCATTTT. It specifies CASGLLTGGTGDNQPQHF.

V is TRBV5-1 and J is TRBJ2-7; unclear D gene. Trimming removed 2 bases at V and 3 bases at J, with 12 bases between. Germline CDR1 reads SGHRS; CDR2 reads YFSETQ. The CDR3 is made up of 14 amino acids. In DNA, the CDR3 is TGCGCCAGCAGCTTATCTGGGCCCATCTACGAGCAGTACTTC. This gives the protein CASSLSGPIYEQYF.

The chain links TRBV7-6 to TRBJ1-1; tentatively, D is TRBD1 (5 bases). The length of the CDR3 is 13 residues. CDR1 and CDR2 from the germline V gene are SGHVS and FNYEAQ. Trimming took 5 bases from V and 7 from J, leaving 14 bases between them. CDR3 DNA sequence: TGTGCCAGCAGCCCCGGACCCAGGGTTGAAGCTTTCTTT. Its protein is CASSPGPRVEAFF.

The CDR3 nucleotides are TGTGCCAGCAGCGTTGGAGCGGGTGCGAACACCGGGGAGCTGTTTTTT. Protein sequence: CASSVGAGANTGELFF. This chain uses TRBV9 with TRBJ2-2; tentatively, D is TRBD2 (6 bases). The CDR3 sequence is 16 residues long. The germline gives CDR1 SGDLS, CDR2 YYNGEE. Trimming shortened V by 2 bases and J by 0 bases, and 11 bases separated the two germline ends.

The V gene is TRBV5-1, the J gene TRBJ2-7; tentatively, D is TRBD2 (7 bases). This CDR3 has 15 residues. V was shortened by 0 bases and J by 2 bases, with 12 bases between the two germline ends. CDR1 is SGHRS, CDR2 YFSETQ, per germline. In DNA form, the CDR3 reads TGCGCCAGCAGCTTGGCAGGGAGGGACACCTACGAGCAGTACTTC. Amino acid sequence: CASSLAGRDTYEQYF.

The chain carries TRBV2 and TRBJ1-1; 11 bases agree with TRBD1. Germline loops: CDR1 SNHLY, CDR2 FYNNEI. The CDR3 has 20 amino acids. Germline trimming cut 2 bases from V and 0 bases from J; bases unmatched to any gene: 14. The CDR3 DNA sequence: TGTGCCAGCAGTGAATGGGGAATGGACAGGGGGCGAGGGATGAACACTGAAGCTTTCTTT. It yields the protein CASSEWGMDRGRGMNTEAFF.

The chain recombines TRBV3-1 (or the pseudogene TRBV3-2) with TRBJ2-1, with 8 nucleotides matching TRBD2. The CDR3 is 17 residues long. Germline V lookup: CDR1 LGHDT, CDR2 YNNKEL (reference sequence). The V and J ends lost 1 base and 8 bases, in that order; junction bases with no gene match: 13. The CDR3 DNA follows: TGTGCCAGCAGCCAAGTCTGGCGGGGGGCCCCGGGCCATGAGCAGTTCTTC. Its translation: CASSQVWRGAPGHEQFF.

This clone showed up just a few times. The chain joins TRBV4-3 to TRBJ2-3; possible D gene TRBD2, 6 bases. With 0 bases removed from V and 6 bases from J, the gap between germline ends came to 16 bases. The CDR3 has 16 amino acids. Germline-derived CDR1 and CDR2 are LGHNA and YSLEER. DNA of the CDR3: TGCGCCAGCAGCCAAGAGGGAGGAAGGGTGGGGGATACGCAGTATTTT. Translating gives CASSQEGGRVGDTQYF.

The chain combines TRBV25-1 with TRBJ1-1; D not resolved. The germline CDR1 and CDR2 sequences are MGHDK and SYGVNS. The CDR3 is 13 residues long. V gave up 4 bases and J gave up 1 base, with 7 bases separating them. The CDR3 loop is CASSVGANTEAFF. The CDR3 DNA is TGTGCCAGCAGTGTGGGAGCGAACACTGAAGCTTTCTTT.